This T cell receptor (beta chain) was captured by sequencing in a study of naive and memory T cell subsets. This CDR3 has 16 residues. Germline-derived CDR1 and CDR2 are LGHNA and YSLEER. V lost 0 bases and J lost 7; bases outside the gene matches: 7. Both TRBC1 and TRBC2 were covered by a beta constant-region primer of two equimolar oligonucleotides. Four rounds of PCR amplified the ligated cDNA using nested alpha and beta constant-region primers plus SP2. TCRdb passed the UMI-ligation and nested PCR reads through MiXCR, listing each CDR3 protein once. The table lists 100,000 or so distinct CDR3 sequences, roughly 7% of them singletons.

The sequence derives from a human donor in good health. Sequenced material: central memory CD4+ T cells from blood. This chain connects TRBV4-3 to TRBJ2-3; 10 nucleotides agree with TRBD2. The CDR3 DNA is TGCGCCAGCAGCCAAGATTCCAGCGGGGGGGCCTATACGCAGTATTTT. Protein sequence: CASSQDSSGGAYTQYF.